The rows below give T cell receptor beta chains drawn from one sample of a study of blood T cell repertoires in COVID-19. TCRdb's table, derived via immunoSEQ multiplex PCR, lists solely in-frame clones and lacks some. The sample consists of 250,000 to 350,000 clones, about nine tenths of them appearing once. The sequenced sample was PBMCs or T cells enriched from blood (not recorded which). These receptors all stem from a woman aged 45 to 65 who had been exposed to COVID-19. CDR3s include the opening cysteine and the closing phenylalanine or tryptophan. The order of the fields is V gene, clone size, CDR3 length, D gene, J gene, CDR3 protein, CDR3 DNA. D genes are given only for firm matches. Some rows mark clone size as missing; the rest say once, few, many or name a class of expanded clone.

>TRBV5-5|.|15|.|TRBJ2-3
CASSFLWGRPDTQYF
TGTGCCAGCAGCTTTCTGTGGGGGAGGCCAGATACGCAGTATTTT
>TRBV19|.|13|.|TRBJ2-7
CASSIGSSYEQYF
TGTGCCAGTAGTATTGGTAGCTCCTACGAGCAGTACTTC
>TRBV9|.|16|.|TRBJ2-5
CASSTTGGDWKETQYF
TGTGCCAGCAGCACCACCGGGGGTGATTGGAAGGAGACCCAGTACTTC
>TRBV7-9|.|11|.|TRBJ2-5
CASSPQETQYF
TGTGCCAGCAGCCCACAAGAGACCCAGTACTTC
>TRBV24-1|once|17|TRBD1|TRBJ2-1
CATSGPAGQGNYNEQFF
TGTGCCACCAGTGGCCCCGCCGGACAGGGCAACTACAATGAGCAGTTCTTC
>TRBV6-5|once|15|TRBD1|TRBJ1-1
CASSSRQGTNTEAFF
TGTGCCAGCAGTTCAAGACAGGGAACAAACACTGAAGCTTTCTTT
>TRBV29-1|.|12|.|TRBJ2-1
CRAGTRNNEQFF
TGCAGGGCCGGGACAAGGAACAATGAGCAGTTCTTC
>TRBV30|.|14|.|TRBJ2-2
CASDRGGPSGELFF
TGTGCCTCTGATAGGGGGGGCCCGTCCGGGGAGCTGTTTTTT
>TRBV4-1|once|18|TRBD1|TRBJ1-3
CASSQRSPGTGGGNTIYF
TGCGCCAGCAGCCAACGCTCGCCCGGGACAGGGGGTGGAAACACCATATATTTT
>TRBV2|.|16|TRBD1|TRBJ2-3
CASTSSRDRGTDTQYF
TGTGCCAGCACCTCGAGCCGGGACAGAGGCACAGATACGCAGTATTTT
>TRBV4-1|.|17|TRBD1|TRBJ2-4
CASSHDPTGAGEDIQYF
TGCGCCAGCAGCCACGACCCGACAGGGGCGGGCGAGGACATTCAGTACTTC
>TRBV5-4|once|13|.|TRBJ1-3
CASSWELGNTIYF
TGTGCCAGCAGCTGGGAGCTTGGAAACACCATATATTTT
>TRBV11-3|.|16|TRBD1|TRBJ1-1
CASSLPWTGENTEAFF
TGTGCCAGCAGCTTACCGTGGACAGGGGAGAACACTGAAGCTTTCTTT
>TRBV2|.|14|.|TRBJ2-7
CASSELVGGYEQYF
TGTGCCAGCAGTGAGCTAGTAGGTGGTTACGAGCAGTACTTC
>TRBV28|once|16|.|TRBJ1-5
CASSTTARLNNQPQHF
TGTGCCAGCAGTACGACCGCGAGGCTAAACAATCAGCCCCAGCATTTT
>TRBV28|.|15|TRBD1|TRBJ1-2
CASRGVTGGASGYTF
TGTGCCAGCAGGGGGGTAACAGGGGGCGCCTCTGGCTACACCTTC
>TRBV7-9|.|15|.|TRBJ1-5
CASSTEAGGLQPQHF
TGTGCCAGCAGCACGGAGGCGGGGGGCCTGCAGCCCCAGCATTTT
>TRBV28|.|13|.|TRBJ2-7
CASSLSPLSEQYF
TGTGCCAGCAGTTTATCGCCCCTCAGCGAGCAGTACTTC
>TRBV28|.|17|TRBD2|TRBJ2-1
CASSLLPSGGLVGEQFF
TGTGCCAGCAGTTTATTGCCTAGCGGGGGGTTAGTGGGTGAGCAGTTCTTC
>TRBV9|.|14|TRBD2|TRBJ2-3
CASSRDYLTDTQYF
TGTGCCAGCAGCCGGGACTATCTCACAGATACGCAGTATTTT
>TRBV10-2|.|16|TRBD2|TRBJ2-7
CASQPELAGGAYEQYF
TGCGCCAGCCAACCTGAACTAGCGGGGGGGGCCTACGAGCAGTACTTC
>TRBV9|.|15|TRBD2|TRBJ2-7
CASSVGTSVASEQYF
TGTGCCAGCAGCGTCGGGACTAGCGTGGCGAGCGAGCAGTACTTC
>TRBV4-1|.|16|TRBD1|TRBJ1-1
CASSLAGTGGFAEAFF
TGCGCCAGCAGCCTTGCCGGGACAGGGGGTTTTGCTGAAGCTTTCTTT
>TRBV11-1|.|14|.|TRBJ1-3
CASSPGTPGNTIYF
TGTGCCAGCAGCCCGGGGACTCCTGGAAACACCATATATTTT
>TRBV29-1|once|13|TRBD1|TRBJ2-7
CSVFGQGGEEQYF
TGCAGCGTGTTCGGACAGGGGGGGGAGGAGCAGTACTTC
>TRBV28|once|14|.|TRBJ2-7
CASSFVYNSYEQYF
TGTGCCAGCAGTTTTGTCTATAACTCCTACGAGCAGTACTTC
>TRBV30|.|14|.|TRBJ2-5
CAWRGAGARETQYF
TGTGCCTGGAGAGGGGCAGGGGCTAGGGAGACCCAGTACTTC
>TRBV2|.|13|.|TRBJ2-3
CASSENPGDTQYF
TGTGCCAGCAGTGAAAACCCCGGGGATACGCAGTATTTT
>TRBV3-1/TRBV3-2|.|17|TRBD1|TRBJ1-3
CASSQDRDRLSGNTIYF
TGTGCCAGCAGCCAAGACCGGGACAGACTCTCTGGAAACACCATATATTTT
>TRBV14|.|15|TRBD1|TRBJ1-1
CASSQRLAGGTEAFF
TGTGCCAGCAGCCAACGTCTGGCAGGGGGCACTGAAGCTTTCTTT
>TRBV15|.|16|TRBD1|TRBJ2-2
CATSRAGTGNTGELFF
TGTGCCACCAGCAGAGCCGGGACAGGAAACACCGGGGAGCTGTTTTTT
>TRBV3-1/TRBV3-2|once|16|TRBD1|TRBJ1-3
CASSPTGGSTGNTIYF
TGTGCCAGCAGCCCCACAGGGGGCTCGACTGGAAACACCATATATTTT
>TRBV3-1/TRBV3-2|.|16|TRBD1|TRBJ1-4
CASSPQIGTGTEKLFF
TGTGCCAGCAGCCCCCAAATCGGGACAGGGACCGAAAAACTGTTTTTT
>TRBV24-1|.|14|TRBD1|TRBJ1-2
CATSDPDRDRGYTF
TGTGCCACCAGTGACCCGGACAGGGATCGTGGCTACACCTTC
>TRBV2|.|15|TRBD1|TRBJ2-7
CASSGLGTGGYEQYF
TGTGCCAGCAGCGGTCTAGGGACAGGGGGCTACGAGCAGTACTTC
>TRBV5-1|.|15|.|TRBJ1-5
CASSLGPESNQPQHF
TGCGCCAGCAGCTTGGGGCCAGAAAGCAATCAGCCCCAGCATTTT
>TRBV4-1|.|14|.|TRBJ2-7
CASSRGIQGYEQYF
TGCGCCAGCAGCCGAGGGATACAGGGCTACGAGCAGTACTTC
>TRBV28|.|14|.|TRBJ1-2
CASIMVAGRYGYTF
TGTGCCAGCATTATGGTGGCAGGGCGGTATGGCTACACCTTC
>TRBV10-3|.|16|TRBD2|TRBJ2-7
CAISKGLAGGTYEQYF
TGTGCCATCAGTAAAGGGCTAGCGGGGGGAACCTACGAGCAGTACTTC
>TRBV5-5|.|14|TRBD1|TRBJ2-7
CASRWQTGIYEQYF
TGTGCCAGCAGGTGGCAGACAGGGATCTACGAGCAGTACTTC
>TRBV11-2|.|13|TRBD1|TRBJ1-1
CASRLAQGAEAFF
TGTGCCAGCAGGCTCGCCCAGGGGGCTGAAGCTTTCTTT
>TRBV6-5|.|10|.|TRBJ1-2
CATRDYGYTF
TGTGCCACCCGCGACTATGGCTACACCTTC
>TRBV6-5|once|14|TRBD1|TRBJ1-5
CASSPTGDGQPQHF
TGTGCCAGCAGTCCTACAGGGGATGGGCAGCCCCAGCATTTT
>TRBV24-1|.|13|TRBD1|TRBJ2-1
CATGQGPYNEQFF
TGTGCCACCGGACAGGGGCCGTACAATGAGCAGTTCTTC
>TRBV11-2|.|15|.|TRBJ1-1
CASSALDRKNTEAFF
TGTGCCAGCAGCGCCTTGGACAGAAAGAACACTGAAGCTTTCTTT
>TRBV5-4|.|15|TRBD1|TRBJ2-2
CASSPGTANTGELFF
TGTGCCAGCAGCCCCGGGACAGCGAACACCGGGGAGCTGTTTTTT
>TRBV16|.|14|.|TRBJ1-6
CASSQSSRNSPLHF
TGTGCCAGCAGCCAATCTAGTCGAAATTCACCCCTCCACTTT
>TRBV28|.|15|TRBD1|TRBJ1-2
CASKNGGGPLYGYTF
TGTGCCAGCAAGAATGGAGGGGGCCCCCTCTATGGCTACACCTTC
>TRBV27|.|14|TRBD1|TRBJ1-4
CASSEDRDNEKLFF
TGTGCCAGCAGTGAGGACAGGGATAATGAAAAACTGTTTTTT
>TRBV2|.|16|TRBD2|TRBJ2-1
CASSERGGGSSNEQFF
TGTGCCAGCAGTGAAAGGGGCGGGGGTTCTTCCAATGAGCAGTTCTTC
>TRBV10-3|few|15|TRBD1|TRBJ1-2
CAISDPGQDNYGYTF
TGTGCCATCAGTGATCCGGGACAGGACAACTATGGCTACACCTTC
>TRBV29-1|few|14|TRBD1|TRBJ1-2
CSVEDQTGRGGYTF
TGCAGCGTTGAAGACCAGACAGGGCGCGGGGGCTACACCTTC
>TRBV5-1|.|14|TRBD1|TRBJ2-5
CASSEGQAQETQYF
TGCGCCAGCAGCGAGGGACAGGCTCAAGAGACCCAGTACTTC